These T cell receptor beta chains were read from a single sample in a study of T cell changes during pregnancy in multiple sclerosis. The assay was immunoSEQ multiplex PCR, and TCRdb's table has in-frame clones only and misses some. Found here are 35,000 to 50,000 clones, roughly 89% of them singletons; the top ten hold 0.55% to 0.7%. Sequenced material: CD4+ T cells from peripheral blood mononuclear cells, taken in the first trimester of pregnancy. Every receptor here comes from a female donor with multiple sclerosis, enrolled in a pregnancy study. Each CDR3 is given with its conserved first and last residue. A D gene is named only where the DNA matches it firmly. A clone size is listed for some rows: how often the clone was seen (once, few, many), or a class if it is expanded.

j_gene: TRBJ2-7; v_gene: TRBV15; abundance: -; d_gene: -; CDR3nt: TGTGCCACCAGCAGAGAAAAGGGGGAAACCTACGAGCAGTACTTC; CDR3aa: CATSREKGETYEQYF
j_gene: TRBJ2-1; v_gene: TRBV5-1; abundance: -; d_gene: -; CDR3nt: TGCGCCAGCAGCGGAGGGCAGGGTTTGTACAATGAGCAGTTCTTC; CDR3aa: CASSGGQGLYNEQFF
j_gene: TRBJ2-3; v_gene: TRBV7-6; abundance: -; d_gene: -; CDR3nt: TGTGCCAGCAGCGCAGACAGGCTAAGCACAGATACGCAGTATTTT; CDR3aa: CASSADRLSTDTQYF
j_gene: TRBJ2-7; v_gene: TRBV18; abundance: -; d_gene: TRBD2; CDR3nt: TGTGCCAGCTCACCCGCCGGGGGGGTGGGGTACGAGCAGTACTTC; CDR3aa: CASSPAGGVGYEQYF
j_gene: TRBJ2-1; v_gene: TRBV11-3; abundance: -; d_gene: -; CDR3nt: TGTGCCAGCAGCTGGGACTCCCCAGAGCAGTTCTTC; CDR3aa: CASSWDSPEQFF
j_gene: TRBJ2-3; v_gene: TRBV5-4; abundance: -; d_gene: -; CDR3nt: TGTGCCAGCAGCTTAGGCGGGGACACAGATACGCAGTATTTT; CDR3aa: CASSLGGDTDTQYF
j_gene: TRBJ1-2; v_gene: TRBV4-2; abundance: -; d_gene: TRBD1; CDR3nt: TGTGCCAGCAGCCAAGCCCTCGGGGACAGAAACTATGGCTACACCTTC; CDR3aa: CASSQALGDRNYGYTF
j_gene: TRBJ1-4; v_gene: TRBV28; abundance: -; d_gene: -; CDR3nt: TGTGCCAGCAGTGCGTTCCAGGGGATGGGTGAAAAACTGTTTTTT; CDR3aa: CASSAFQGMGEKLFF
j_gene: TRBJ2-3; v_gene: TRBV5-1; abundance: -; d_gene: -; CDR3nt: TGCGCCAGCAGCTTGGCTCCCCTACCGACTGATACGCAGTATTTT; CDR3aa: CASSLAPLPTDTQYF
j_gene: TRBJ2-6; v_gene: TRBV19; abundance: -; d_gene: -; CDR3nt: TGTGCCAGTAGTATACCCGGGGTGGGCTCTGGGGCCAACGTCCTGACTTTC; CDR3aa: CASSIPGVGSGANVLTF
j_gene: TRBJ2-6; v_gene: TRBV19; abundance: -; d_gene: -; CDR3nt: TGTGCCAGTACCTCTCGGTCTTCTGGGGCCAACGTCCTGACTTTC; CDR3aa: CASTSRSSGANVLTF
j_gene: TRBJ1-1; v_gene: TRBV5-1; abundance: -; d_gene: TRBD1; CDR3nt: TGCGCCAGCAGCGAGGGGACAGGGAGGGACACTGAAGCTTTCTTT; CDR3aa: CASSEGTGRDTEAFF
j_gene: TRBJ2-2; v_gene: TRBV19; abundance: -; d_gene: TRBD2; CDR3nt: TGTGCCAGTAGTAGGGCGACTAGCGGGAGAGCGAACACCGGGGAGCTGTTTTTT; CDR3aa: CASSRATSGRANTGELFF
j_gene: TRBJ2-1; v_gene: TRBV28; abundance: -; d_gene: -; CDR3nt: TGTGCCAGCAGTCTACCGGGGATTAGCTATGAGCAGTTCTTC; CDR3aa: CASSLPGISYEQFF
j_gene: TRBJ2-7; v_gene: TRBV29-1; abundance: -; d_gene: TRBD2; CDR3nt: TGCAGCGTATCCCCGGGCGGGAGGGCCTACGAGCAGTACTTC; CDR3aa: CSVSPGGRAYEQYF
j_gene: TRBJ2-2; v_gene: TRBV18; abundance: -; d_gene: -; CDR3nt: TGTGCCAGCTCCCGGGACACCGGGGAGCTGTTTTTT; CDR3aa: CASSRDTGELFF
j_gene: TRBJ2-6; v_gene: TRBV19; abundance: -; d_gene: -; CDR3nt: TGTGCCAGTAGTATAAAGCGAGGTAGGGAGGCCGGGGCCAACGTCCTGACTTTC; CDR3aa: CASSIKRGREAGANVLTF
j_gene: TRBJ2-5; v_gene: TRBV5-1; abundance: -; d_gene: TRBD2; CDR3nt: TGCGCCAGCAGCTTGGATAGCGGGAGGGAGACCCAGTACTTC; CDR3aa: CASSLDSGRETQYF
j_gene: TRBJ2-1; v_gene: TRBV5-4; abundance: -; d_gene: -; CDR3nt: TGTGCCAGCAGCTCTCCCTGGGGGGAGGCCATGAATGAGCAGTTCTTC; CDR3aa: CASSSPWGEAMNEQFF
j_gene: TRBJ1-1; v_gene: TRBV15; abundance: -; d_gene: -; CDR3nt: TGTGCCACCAGCAGACGAACGGGACAATTGAACACTGAAGCTTTCTTT; CDR3aa: CATSRRTGQLNTEAFF
j_gene: TRBJ2-7; v_gene: TRBV6-5; abundance: -; d_gene: -; CDR3nt: TGTGCCAGCAGTTACTCCCAGATCGACTTCGCCTACGAGCAGTACTTC; CDR3aa: CASSYSQIDFAYEQYF
j_gene: TRBJ2-5; v_gene: TRBV5-1; abundance: -; d_gene: TRBD2; CDR3nt: TGCGCCAGCAGCCGCCGAACGACTAGCGGGAGGACATATCAAGAGACCCAGTACTTC; CDR3aa: CASSRRTTSGRTYQETQYF
j_gene: TRBJ2-1; v_gene: TRBV28; abundance: once; d_gene: TRBD2; CDR3nt: TGTGCCAGCAGTGGGGCGGGGGGGAGCTCCTACAATGAGCAGTTCTTC; CDR3aa: CASSGAGGSSYNEQFF
j_gene: TRBJ2-5; v_gene: TRBV5-4; abundance: -; d_gene: -; CDR3nt: TGTGCCAGCAGCGCTTACAGGGGGGGGAGGGACCAAGAGACCCAGTACTTC; CDR3aa: CASSAYRGGRDQETQYF
j_gene: TRBJ2-1; v_gene: TRBV7-8; abundance: -; d_gene: TRBD2; CDR3nt: TGTGCCAGCAGCTCCCCCCGGGGGGGACTAGCGGACAATGAGCAGTTCTTC; CDR3aa: CASSSPRGGLADNEQFF
j_gene: TRBJ2-7; v_gene: TRBV10-3; abundance: -; d_gene: -; CDR3nt: TGTGCCATCAGGGGGCGCGGCGAGCAGTACTTC; CDR3aa: CAIRGRGEQYF